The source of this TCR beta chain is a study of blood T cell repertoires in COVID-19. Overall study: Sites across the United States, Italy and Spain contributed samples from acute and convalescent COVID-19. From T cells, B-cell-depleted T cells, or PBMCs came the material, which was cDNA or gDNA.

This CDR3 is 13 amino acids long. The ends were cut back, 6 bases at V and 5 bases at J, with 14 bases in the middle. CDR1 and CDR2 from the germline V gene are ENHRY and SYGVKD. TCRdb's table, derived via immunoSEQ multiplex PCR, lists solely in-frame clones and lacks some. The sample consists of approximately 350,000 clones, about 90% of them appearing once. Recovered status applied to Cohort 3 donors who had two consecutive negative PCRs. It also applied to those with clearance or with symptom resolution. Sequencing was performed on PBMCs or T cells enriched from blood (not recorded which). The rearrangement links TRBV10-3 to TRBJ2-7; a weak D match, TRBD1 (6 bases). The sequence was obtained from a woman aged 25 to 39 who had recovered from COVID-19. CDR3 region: CAIRLTGRDEQYF. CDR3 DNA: TGTGCCATCAGATTGACAGGCCGGGACGAGCAGTACTTC.